This passage covers 18 T cell receptor beta chains from one sample sequenced in a study of shared clonotypes between healthy human individuals. Only in-frame clones appear in the TCRdb table, and some are missing; sequencing was by immunoSEQ multiplex PCR. The sample consists of some 2 million clones, roughly 95% of them appearing once. The naive CD8 population came from CD45RO-negative cells selected for CCR7, without terminally differentiated effector memory CD45RA+ cells. Input material: naive CD8+ T cells sorted from blood. Source of these receptors: a man between 18 and 29 years old in good health.

The chain employs TRBV19 and TRBJ2-1; tentative D call: TRBD1 (7 bases). V was pared by 1 base and J by 3 bases, with 13 bases between. CDR3 length: 16 amino acids. The germline V gene has CDR1 LNHDA and CDR2 SQIVND (reference sequence). The CDR3 protein is CASSIGRGQNYNEQFF. The CDR3 DNA sequence: TGTGCCAGTAGTATAGGGAGGGGACAGAACTACAATGAGCAGTTCTTC.

CDR3 DNA sequence: TGTGCCAGCAGCTTCGGCGGGGGGCACCAAGAGACCCAGTACTTC. As protein: CASSFGGGHQETQYF. The chain uses TRBV7-6 and TRBJ2-5; 8 positions match TRBD2. The V segment lost 3 bases and the J segment 0 bases; nucleotides outside the gene matches: 3. This CDR3 is built from 15 residues. Germline assignment: CDR1 SGHVS and CDR2 FNYEAQ.

The rearrangement joins TRBV11-3 to TRBJ2-2, with D possibly matching TRBD1 (6 bases). The length of the CDR3 is 12 residues. Trimming took 5 bases from V and 8 from J, leaving 9 bases between them. Germline V lookup: CDR1 SGHNT, CDR2 YENEEA. In nucleotides, the CDR3 is TGTGCCAGCAGCCTTGGACAGGGGGAGCTGTTTTTT. Translating it yields CASSLGQGELFF.

The rearrangement joins TRBV6-1 to TRBJ1-5, with D uncertain. V lost 4 bases to trimming and J lost 6 bases, with 16 bases between them. Germline CDR1 and CDR2: MNHNS and SASEGT. This CDR3 contains 15 residues. The CDR3 DNA follows: TGTGCCAGCAGTGCGGTTACGGTGTCATCTCAGCCCCAGCATTTT. Translated, it gives CASSAVTVSSQPQHF.

V and J are TRBV5-1 and TRBJ1-2; no clear D gene. CDR1 is SGHRS, CDR2 YFSETQ, per germline. This CDR3 region has 13 residues. Trimming removed 3 bases at V and 6 bases at J, with 12 bases between. The CDR3 region is CASSSREVDGYTF. Written as DNA, the CDR3 is TGCGCCAGCAGCTCCCGAGAAGTGGATGGCTACACCTTC.

This chain uses TRBV7-9 with TRBJ2-6; tentatively, D is TRBD1 (5 bases). CDR1 is SEHNR and CDR2 is FQNEAQ in the germline V gene (reference sequence). Between the trimmed V and J ends, which lost 5 bases and 2 bases, there was a span of 10 bases. This CDR3 has 15 residues. CDR3: CASSDTGAGANVLTF. The DNA for the CDR3 is TGTGCCAGCAGCGATACAGGAGCTGGGGCCAACGTCCTGACTTTC.

This clone was seen a single time. The rearrangement joins TRBV4-3 to TRBJ1-1; 9 bases are shared with TRBD1. This CDR3 spans 15 amino acids. V lost 0 bases, J lost 4 bases, and 3 bases stayed unmatched. Per germline, CDR1 LGHNA and CDR2 YSLEER. The CDR3 coding sequence is TGCGCCAGCAGCCAAGATACACAGGGGGCCACTGAAGCTTTCTTT. As protein: CASSQDTQGATEAFF.

V and J are TRBV30 and TRBJ1-2, with 8 bases aligning to TRBD1. V shed 1 base and J 8 bases; nucleotides not matched to a gene: 12. Germline CDR1 is GTSNPN and CDR2 is SVGIG (reference sequence). The CDR3 sequence is 15 residues long. CDR3 coding DNA: TGTGCCTGGAGTGAGGCATGGCAGGGGGCTGGCGGCTACACCTTC. This sequence encodes CAWSEAWQGAGGYTF.

This clone was seen more than once but under ten times. The same CDR3 can be traced to other DNA sequences in this sample. This chain connects TRBV10-3 to TRBJ2-2; the D is unclear. The ends were cut back, 2 bases at V and 1 base at J, with 2 bases in the middle. In germline, CDR1 is ENHRY, CDR2 SYGVKD. This CDR3 region has 13 residues. CDR3 protein: CAISEENTGELFF. The CDR3 nucleotides are TGTGCCATCAGTGAGGAGAACACCGGGGAGCTGTTTTTT.

The chain employs TRBV6-5 and TRBJ2-4; D unresolved. The CDR3 runs 16 residues. Germline V gene lookup returns CDR1 MNHEY and CDR2 SVGAGI. The V and J ends lost 4 bases and 0 bases respectively, with 13 bases between them. The CDR3 bases are TGTGCCAGCAGTTCGGACCCAATAATAGCCAAAAACATTCAGTACTTC. Translation gives CASSSDPIIAKNIQYF.

The rearrangement joins TRBV13 to TRBJ2-5; 8 bases agree with TRBD1. Germline CDR1 is PRHDT and CDR2 is FYEKMQ (reference sequence). V was pared by 5 bases and J by 1 base, with 6 bases of the junction left unmatched. CDR3 length equals 15 residues. The CDR3 sequence: CASSGHGTGQETQYF. The CDR3, as DNA: TGTGCCAGCAGCGGACACGGGACAGGCCAAGAGACCCAGTACTTC. Drawing the rest from reference TRBV13 and TRBJ2-5, the complete variable domain is AAGVIQSPRHLIKEKRETATLKCYPIPRHDTVYWYQQGPGQDPQFLISFYEKMQSDKGSIPDRFSAQQFSDYHSELNMSSLELGDSALYFCASSGHGTGQETQYFGPGTRLLVL.

On this clone itself: The identical CDR3 is also encoded by other nucleotide sequences in the sample. The chain couples TRBV4-1 to TRBJ2-7; 11 bases line up with TRBD2. The length of the CDR3 is 15 residues. Germline V gene lookup returns CDR1 MGHRA and CDR2 YSYEKL. The V segment lost 0 bases and the J segment 4 bases; nucleotides outside the gene matches: 2. CDR3 nucleotide sequence: TGCGCCAGCAGCCAAGAGTCTAGCGGGGGGTACGAGCAGTACTTC. Translating it yields CASSQESSGGYEQYF.

This clone was recorded once. This rearrangement joins TRBV5-6 to TRBJ1-4; D is possibly TRBD1 (6 bases). CDR1 and CDR2 (germline): SGHDT, YYEEEE. There are 13 residues in the CDR3. V lost 2 bases, J lost 6 bases, and 8 bases lay in between. CDR3 in amino acids: CASSFRTDEKLFF. The CDR3 nucleotides are TGTGCCAGCAGCTTCAGGACAGATGAAAAACTGTTTTTT.

The gene calls are TRBV18 and TRBJ2-7, with 9 nucleotides matching TRBD1. Losses at the gene ends were 5 bases for V and 4 bases for J; bases not matched to a gene: 12. Germline values: CDR1 KGHSH, CDR2 LQKENI. The CDR3 totals 16 residues. CDR3 residues: CASSTTGGQGIYEQYF. DNA of the CDR3: TGTGCCAGCTCAACTACAGGGGGCCAGGGGATATACGAGCAGTACTTC.

V and J are TRBV7-2 and TRBJ2-1; D gene uncertain. Between the trimmed V and J ends, which lost 4 bases and 2 bases, there was a span of 6 bases. This CDR3 is built from 13 residues. The V gene's germline CDR1 is SGHTA and CDR2 FQGNSA. DNA of the CDR3: TGTGCCAGCAGCTCGACTGCCTACAATGAGCAGTTCTTC. Protein: CASSSTAYNEQFF. Looking up the rest from reference TRBV7-2 and TRBJ2-1 gives the full variable domain: GAGVSQSPSNKVTEKGKDVELRCDPISGHTALYWYRQSLGQGLEFLIYFQGNSAPDKSGLPSDRFSAERTGGSVSTLTIQRTQQEDSAVYLCASSSTAYNEQFFGPGTRLTVL.

V usage is TRBV10-3 and J usage is TRBJ2-3, with 8 bases aligning to TRBD2. V shed 10 bases and J 3 bases; nucleotides not matched to a gene: 6. The CDR3 has 13 residues. Germline CDR1 reads ENHRY; CDR2 reads SYGVKD. The CDR3 loop reads CASVSGVTDTQYF. As DNA, the CDR3 is TGTGCCAGCGTTAGCGGGGTTACAGATACGCAGTATTTT.

The chain joins TRBV30 to TRBJ1-2; TRBD1 agrees at 7 bases. The V gene end was trimmed by 0 bases and the J gene end by 7 bases; junction bases not matched to a gene: 5. The length of the CDR3 is 13 residues. Germline-derived CDR1 and CDR2 are GTSNPN and SVGIG (reference sequence). CDR3 sequence: CAWSVQAGGGYTF. CDR3 DNA sequence: TGTGCCTGGAGTGTACAGGCAGGGGGTGGCTACACCTTC.

This rearrangement joins TRBV5-4 to TRBJ1-2; tentative D call: TRBD1 (5 bases). The CDR3 covers 13 residues. Deletions cut 6 bases from V and 7 bases from J, with 16 bases between. Germline CDR1 SGHNT, CDR2 YYREEE (reference sequence). CDR3 protein: CASTSFGGSGYTF. In nucleotides, the CDR3 is TGTGCCAGCACCTCCTTCGGGGGAAGTGGCTACACCTTC.